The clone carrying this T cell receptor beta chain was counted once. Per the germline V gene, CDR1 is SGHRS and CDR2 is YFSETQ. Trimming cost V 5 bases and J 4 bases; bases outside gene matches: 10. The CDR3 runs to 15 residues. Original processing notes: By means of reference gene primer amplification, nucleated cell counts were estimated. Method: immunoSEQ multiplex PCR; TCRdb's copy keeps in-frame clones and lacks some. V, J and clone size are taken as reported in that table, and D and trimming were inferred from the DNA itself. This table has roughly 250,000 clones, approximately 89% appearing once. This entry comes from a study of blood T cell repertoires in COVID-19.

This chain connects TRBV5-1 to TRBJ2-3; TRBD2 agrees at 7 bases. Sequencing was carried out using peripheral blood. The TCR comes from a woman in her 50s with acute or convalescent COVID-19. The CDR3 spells CASRLAYLGADTQYF. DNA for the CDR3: TGCGCCAGCAGACTAGCGTACCTCGGGGCAGATACGCAGTATTTT.